Included here is one T cell receptor beta chain sequence, with context. Its matching antigen is unknown. This table comes from immunoSEQ multiplex PCR, and its TCRdb copy is limited to in-frame clones, with some not included. With about 140,000 clones in the sample, the ten largest clones hold about 2.2%. These data originate in a study of T cell responses to AZD1222 COVID-19 vaccine. General observations from the study: Spike as a whole was targeted by vaccine-associated CD4 TCRs, dominant at 160-218 and 743-854.

Germline V gives CDR1 LNHDA, CDR2 SQIVND (reference sequence). There are 16 residues in the CDR3. With V trimmed by 6 bases and J by 0 bases, 6 bases remained unmatched. The rearrangement links TRBV19 to TRBJ1-4; 8 bases are a match to TRBD1. Sequencing used peripheral blood. The sequence was obtained from an adult in good health. The CDR3 loop is CASSTGTGATNEKLFF. The CDR3 nucleotides read TGTGCCAGTAGCACCGGGACAGGAGCAACTAATGAAAAACTGTTTTTT.